The TCR beta chain described here comes from a study of Graves' ophthalmopathy and Graves' hyperthyroidism. The CDR3 is 11 residues long. V lost 2 bases to trimming and J lost 5 bases, with 5 bases between them. Germline CDR1 and CDR2: SGHRS and YFSETQ. No donor had other autoimmune disease, uncontrolled infection, pregnancy or lactation. Symptoms, serum thyroxine and TRAb, thyroid ultrasound, and orbital computed tomography formed the diagnostic basis. The PBMCs were taken from more than 8 ml of fresh peripheral blood. Beta-chain TCR CDR3 regions were amplified from RNA transcripts. RT-PCR in the first round used HTBI primers; a second-round multiplex PCR followed. Each CDR3 protein is one row after TCRdb ran MiXCR on the multiplex PCR reads. Among 400,000 or so distinct CDR3 sequences listed, about a sixth were seen once. Turning to this clonotype: Its antigen is unknown.

General observations from the study: The model forecast ophthalmopathy progression, reaching 60% to 71% sensitivity and roughly 72% specificity.

Sequencing input: peripheral blood. The sequence was obtained from an adult woman with stable Graves' hyperthyroidism. The chain recombines TRBV5-1 with TRBJ2-7; D gene ambiguous. CDR3 DNA: TGCGCCAGCAGCTTTCGGAACGAGCAGTACTTC. This gives the protein CASSFRNEQYF.